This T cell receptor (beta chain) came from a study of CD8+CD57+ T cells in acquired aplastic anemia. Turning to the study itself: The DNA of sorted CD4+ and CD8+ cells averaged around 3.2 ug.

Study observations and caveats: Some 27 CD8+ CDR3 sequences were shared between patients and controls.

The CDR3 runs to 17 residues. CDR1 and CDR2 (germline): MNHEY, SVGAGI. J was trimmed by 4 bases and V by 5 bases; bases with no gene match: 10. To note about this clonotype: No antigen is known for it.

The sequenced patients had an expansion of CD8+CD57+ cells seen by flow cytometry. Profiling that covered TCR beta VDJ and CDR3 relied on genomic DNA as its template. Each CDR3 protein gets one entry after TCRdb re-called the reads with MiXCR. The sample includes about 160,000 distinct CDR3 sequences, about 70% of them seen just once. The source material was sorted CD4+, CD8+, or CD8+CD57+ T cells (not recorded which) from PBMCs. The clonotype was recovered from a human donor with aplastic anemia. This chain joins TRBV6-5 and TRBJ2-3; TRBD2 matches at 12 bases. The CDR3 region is CASSPYHLAGGPDTQYF. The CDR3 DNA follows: TGTGCCAGCAGTCCCTACCACCTAGCGGGGGGGCCAGATACGCAGTATTTT.